The 27 T cell receptor beta chains given below trace back to one sample, sequenced in a study of shared clonotypes between healthy human individuals. The repertoire was sequenced with immunoSEQ multiplex PCR; TCRdb's copy has only in-frame clones and lacks some. The sample yields about 1 million clones, around 76% seen once. Sequencing used memory CD4+ T cells sorted from blood. Sample subset: CD45RA-negative fraction. The receptors stem from a man younger than 35 in good health.

V gene TRBV6-1 combines with J gene TRBJ2-1; 10 bases line up with TRBD2. V lost 7 bases, J lost 10 bases, and 13 bases stayed unmatched. The germline gives CDR1 MNHNS, CDR2 SASEGT. This CDR3 is built from 15 residues. The CDR3 sequence: CASKLGLADPREQFF. The CDR3, as DNA: TGTGCCAGCAAGCTCGGACTAGCGGACCCCAGGGAGCAGTTCTTC.

Turning to this clone: This sample also contains other DNA sequences that code for the same CDR3. The rearrangement links TRBV12-5 to TRBJ2-1; no clear D. The ends were cut back, 2 bases at V and 4 bases at J, with 3 bases in the middle. The CDR3 totals 12 residues. CDR1 LGHNT and CDR2 FRNRAP come from the germline V gene. CDR3 nucleotide sequence: TGTGCTAGTGGTTTGTCATACAATGAGCAGTTCTTC. This translates into CASGLSYNEQFF.

V is TRBV5-1 and J is TRBJ2-2; 9 bases align to TRBD1. The CDR3 is made up of 15 amino acids. Germline V gene sequence: CDR1 SGHRS, CDR2 YFSETQ. V shed 3 bases and J 7 bases; nucleotides not matched to a gene: 7. CDR3 loop: CASSSTTGGSGELFF. The CDR3 DNA sequence: TGCGCCAGCAGCTCGACCACAGGGGGCAGCGGGGAGCTGTTTTTT.

The V and J genes are TRBV5-1 and TRBJ2-5, with 11 bases aligning to TRBD2. J gave up 5 bases and V 3 bases, and 3 bases lay outside the gene matches. CDR3 length: 14 amino acids. Germline V CDR1 and CDR2: SGHRS, YFSETQ. In DNA form, the CDR3 reads TGCGCCAGCAGCTCGACTAGCGGGGACGAGACCCAGTACTTC. As protein: CASSSTSGDETQYF.

The rearrangement joins TRBV6-1 to TRBJ2-1; D possibly corresponds to TRBD1 (6 bases). The V gene lost 7 bases and the J gene lost 10 bases, with 17 bases spanning the gap. The CDR3 has 13 residues. Germline V gives CDR1 MNHNS, CDR2 SASEGT. CDR3 DNA: TGTGCCAGCACACCCCAGGGGTCCGGAGAGCAGTTCTTC. Translating it yields CASTPQGSGEQFF.

This clone came up a few times. The CDR3 region has the DNA TGTGCCAGCAGTTTTGGGGGATCCTATGGCTACACCTTC. It is translated as CASSFGGSYGYTF. This chain links TRBV28 with TRBJ1-2, with a possible D match to TRBD1 (5 bases). CDR3 size: 13 residues. CDR1 is MDHEN and CDR2 is SYDVKM in the germline V gene. V was pared by 3 bases and J by 4 bases, with 9 bases between.

The rearrangement joins TRBV29-1 to TRBJ2-2; D is perhaps TRBD1 (5 bases). Germline values: CDR1 SQVTM, CDR2 ANQGSEA. There are 15 residues in the CDR3. The ends were cut back, 4 bases at V and 1 base at J, with 13 bases in the middle. As DNA, the CDR3 is TGCAGCGTTGGAGGATTAACAGGGAACACCGGGGAGCTGTTTTTT. Translation gives CSVGGLTGNTGELFF.

Remarks on this clone: A much larger clone lies one base from this, so it may be a read error. This chain links TRBV11-2 with TRBJ2-7, with D unresolved. Trimming shortened V by 2 bases and J by 3 bases, and 2 bases separated the two germline ends. The CDR3 covers 11 residues. Germline loops: CDR1 SGHAT, CDR2 FQNNGV. CDR3 DNA: TGTGCCAGCAGCTTAAACTACGAGCAGTACTTC. Translating it yields CASSLNYEQYF.

This rearrangement joins TRBV5-8 to TRBJ2-2, with D unclear. CDR3 length equals 13 residues. The V and J ends lost 5 bases and 5 bases respectively, with 10 bases between them. The germline V gene encodes CDR1 SGHTS and CDR2 YDEGEE. The CDR3 spells CASRGQKTGELFF. The CDR3, as DNA: TGTGCCAGCAGAGGCCAGAAAACCGGGGAGCTGTTTTTT.

This sequence joins TRBV7-2 and TRBJ1-4; 8 positions agree with TRBD1. CDR1 and CDR2 from the germline V gene are SGHTA and FQGNSA. V shed 4 bases and J 5 bases; nucleotides not matched to a gene: 3. The CDR3 runs to 14 residues. The CDR3 sequence: CASSSRQGNEKLFF. For the CDR3, the DNA is TGTGCCAGCAGCTCAAGACAGGGGAATGAAAAACTGTTTTTT.

In the case of this clone: An end of the junction does not agree with germline; a read error may underlie this. The chain has TRBV7-2 and TRBJ1-4; D might be TRBD1 (5 bases). The CDR3 is 13 residues long. Germline V gives CDR1 SGHTA, CDR2 FQGNSA. The DNA for the CDR3 is TGTGCCAGCAGCTTGACAGATAATGACAAACTGTTTTTT. It yields the protein CASSLTDNDKLFF.

The V gene is TRBV21-1, the J gene TRBJ1-1. TRBV21-1 is annotated as a pseudogene. The CDR3 consists of 14 residues. CDR3 in DNA: TGTGCCAGCAGCAAAGGGCAAAGGAGCACTGAAGCTTTCTTT. This translates into CASSKGQRSTEAFF.

The chain recombines TRBV25-1 with TRBJ1-3; a possible D gene is TRBD1 (5 bases). V lost 7 bases and J lost 0, with 10 bases in between. This CDR3 is built from 14 residues. Germline V gives CDR1 MGHDK, CDR2 SYGVNS. The CDR3 region has the DNA TGTGCCAGCAAGGAAACAGGCTCTGGAAACACCATATATTTT. It encodes CASKETGSGNTIYF.

The chain uses TRBV28 and TRBJ1-5; D not certain. The germline CDR1 and CDR2 sequences are MDHEN and SYDVKM. The CDR3 has 14 amino acids. V shed 4 bases and J shed 2 bases, with 9 bases lying between them. DNA of the CDR3: TGTGCCAGCAGTTCTTGGGAAGGCAATCAGCCCCAGCATTTT. This codes for CASSSWEGNQPQHF.

V is TRBV30 and J is TRBJ2-3, with 9 bases that match TRBD1. The germline CDR1 and CDR2 sequences are GTSNPN and SVGIG (reference sequence). With 3 bases clipped from V and 0 bases from J, the junction kept 10 bases outside the gene matches. The CDR3 consists of 17 residues. The CDR3 nucleotides read TGTGCCTGGAGCTTAGGGGCCGGGACAGGGAGCACAGATACGCAGTATTTT. Translated: CAWSLGAGTGSTDTQYF.

This clone was seen a single time. The chain links TRBV5-6 to TRBJ2-7; 7 bases align to TRBD1. Per germline, CDR1 SGHDT and CDR2 YYEEEE. The CDR3 is 13 amino acids. The junction had 7 bases not matched to a gene; V was cut back by 4 bases and J by 6 bases. The CDR3 DNA reads TGTGCCAGCAGCCGGAGAGGGGGCTTCGAGCAGTACTTC. Its translation is CASSRRGGFEQYF.

The chain joins TRBV5-1 to TRBJ2-3; 10 bases are a match to TRBD2. The ends lost 6 bases at V and 9 bases at J; junction bases unmatched: 7. Germline V lookup: CDR1 SGHRS, CDR2 YFSETQ. This CDR3 contains 13 residues. CDR3 amino acids: CASTSTSGVTQYF. The CDR3 DNA reads as TGCGCCAGCACCTCTACTAGCGGGGTAACGCAGTATTTT. The full variable domain, its missing parts supplied by reference TRBV5-1 and TRBJ2-3, is KAGVTQTPRYLIKTRGQQVTLSCSPISGHRSVSWYQQTPGQGLQFLFEYFSETQRNKGNFPGRFSGRQFSNSRSEMNVSTLELGDSALYLCASTSTSGVTQYFGPGTRLTVL.

The genes are TRBV7-2 and TRBJ1-1; no reliable D call. Trimming took 3 bases from V and 1 from J, leaving 9 bases between them. CDR1 is SGHTA and CDR2 is FQGNSA in the germline V gene. This CDR3 is 14 amino acids long. CDR3 nucleotide sequence: TGTGCCAGCAGCTTTACAGCCAAGAACACTGAAGCTTTCTTT. The encoded protein is CASSFTAKNTEAFF.

On this clone: Distinct nucleotide sequences in the sample also encode this CDR3. J is TRBJ2-3 and V is TRBV30; D is unresolved. V was trimmed by 3 bases and J by 3 bases, leaving 4 bases between them. This CDR3 contains 11 residues. Per the germline V gene, CDR1 is GTSNPN and CDR2 is SVGIG (reference sequence). DNA for the CDR3: TGTGCCTGGAGGGCGACAGATACGCAGTATTTT. Amino acid sequence: CAWRATDTQYF.

The chain links TRBV15 to TRBJ2-5; D unresolved. Trimming took 0 bases from V and 2 from J, leaving 10 bases between them. The germline gives CDR1 LNHNV, CDR2 YYDKDF (reference sequence). This CDR3 has 15 amino acids. This CDR3 reads CATSRDVGKQETQYF. As DNA, the CDR3 is TGTGCCACCAGCAGAGATGTAGGGAAGCAAGAGACCCAGTACTTC.

The V gene is TRBV7-8, the J gene TRBJ2-7; D unclear. Looked up from germline, CDR1 is SGHVS and CDR2 is FQNEAQ. Trimming removed 1 base from V and 5 bases from J, with 24 bases in between. The CDR3 is 18 residues long. Here the CDR3 DNA reads TGTGCCAGCAGCTTAGAGGTCGCGGTAACGTCCCCGAGCCACGAGCAGTACTTC. It codes for CASSLEVAVTSPSHEQYF. Looking up the rest from reference TRBV7-8 and TRBJ2-7 gives the full variable domain: GAGVSQSPRYKVAKRGQDVALRCDPISGHVSLFWYQQALGQGPEFLTYFQNEAQLDKSGLPSDRFFAERPEGSVSTLKIQRTQQEDSAVYLCASSLEVAVTSPSHEQYFGPGTRLTVT.

V usage is TRBV5-1 and J usage is TRBJ2-1, with TRBD2 matching over 12 bases. V lost 0 bases to trimming and J lost 5 bases; unmatched junction nucleotides: 9. The CDR3 runs 18 residues. Germline assignment: CDR1 SGHRS and CDR2 YFSETQ. CDR3 sequence: CASSLGLWRTSGNNEQFF. The CDR3 DNA sequence: TGCGCCAGCAGCTTGGGACTTTGGCGGACTAGCGGGAACAATGAGCAGTTCTTC.

The gene calls are TRBV5-1 and TRBJ2-7; D possibly corresponds to TRBD1 (5 bases). Germline V lookup: CDR1 SGHRS, CDR2 YFSETQ. The CDR3 runs to 14 residues. Trimming took off 2 bases at V and 0 bases at J, with 9 bases between the two ends. CDR3 DNA sequence: TGCGCCAGCAGCTTAATGGACACCTCCTACGAGCAGTACTTC. Translation gives CASSLMDTSYEQYF.

The genes are TRBV7-8 and TRBJ2-7, with 14 positions matching TRBD2. The germline CDR1 and CDR2 sequences are SGHVS and FQNEAQ. The CDR3 sequence is 16 residues long. V lost 5 bases to trimming and J lost 3 bases; unmatched junction nucleotides: 6. The CDR3 DNA follows: TGTGCCAGCAGCCGAGCGACTAGCGGGAGGGTCTACGAGCAGTACTTC. Translation gives CASSRATSGRVYEQYF.

The gene calls are TRBV6-6 and TRBJ2-1; tentatively, D is TRBD1 or TRBD2 (6 bases each). Germline CDR1 is MNHNY and CDR2 is SVGAGI (reference sequence). The CDR3 spans 16 residues. The V end lost 6 bases, the J end lost 2 bases, and 17 bases lay between the germline ends. CDR3 DNA sequence: TGTGCCAGCAGCCCTGGGGGGCGGGGAACCTACAATGAGCAGTTCTTC. This codes for CASSPGGRGTYNEQFF.

The chain combines TRBV11-2 with TRBJ2-1, with TRBD2 matching 15 bases. Germline V gene sequence: CDR1 SGHAT, CDR2 FQNNGV. V shed 5 bases and J 9 bases; nucleotides not matched to a gene: 11. The CDR3 totals 17 residues. CDR3 DNA sequence: TGTGCCAGCAGCGTAGGGGGACTAGCGGGAGGACAGGGTGAGCAGTTCTTC. Translating it yields CASSVGGLAGGQGEQFF.

This clone has just one count. This sample also contains other DNA sequences that code for the same CDR3. The chain is built from TRBV20-1 and TRBJ2-7, with unresolved D. Germline V gene lookup returns CDR1 DFQATT and CDR2 SNEGSKA (reference sequence). CDR3 length: 11 residues. V shed 4 bases and J shed 2 bases, with 6 bases lying between them. This chain's CDR3 is CSAKGTYEQYF. CDR3 in DNA: TGCAGTGCTAAAGGAACCTACGAGCAGTACTTC.